The T cell receptor (beta chain) described here comes from a study of blood T cell repertoires in COVID-19. Study overall: Samples representing acute and convalescent COVID-19 were sourced from the United States, Italy and Spain. In each case, the material was cDNA or gDNA derived from T cells, B-cell-depleted T cells, or PBMCs.

The CDR3 sequence is 16 residues long. Trimming removed 4 bases from V and 4 bases from J, with 19 bases in between. Germline V lookup: CDR1 SGHNT, CDR2 YYREEE (reference sequence). Per the original methods: Scientists estimated how many nucleated cells there were by amplifying reference gene primers. Sequencing was performed with immunoSEQ multiplex PCR; in TCRdb, only in-frame clones are kept and a portion is missing. V and J calls and clone size are as listed in that table; D and trimming were resolved from the DNA. The data contain 95,000 to 100,000 clones, 85% to 95% of them singletons. The sequence came from a man aged 45-60 years with active COVID-19. The material sequenced was peripheral blood. J is TRBJ2-3 and V is TRBV5-4, with TRBD2 as a possible D gene (6 bases). This CDR3 is CASSPTSSVISDTQYF. The CDR3 nucleotides are TGTGCCAGCAGCCCCACTAGCAGCGTGATATCAGATACGCAGTATTTT.